This T cell receptor (beta chain) came from a study of siplizumab effects on memory and regulatory T cells. Overall study results and limits: Naive T cells appeared more varied than memory cells and looked like key alloresponse contributors. Assignment of a naive or memory phenotype failed for roughly 75-95% of the proliferating CD4+ or CD8+ clones.

Per individual sample, 80,000 to 100,000 TCR templates were assayed. Measured with immunoSEQ multiplex PCR; TCRdb has only the in-frame clones, and not every one. The repertoire holds fewer than 110,000 clones, with over 90% as singletons. In regard to this clone: Its antigen is undetermined.

The length of the CDR3 is 15 residues. Germline loops: CDR1 SGHTA, CDR2 FQGNSA. Unmatched junction bases numbered 3, after V lost 1 base and J lost 2 bases. This receptor was taken from a human donor in good health. The material sequenced was non-Treg CD4+ T cells sorted from blood. J is TRBJ2-7 and V is TRBV7-2, with 9 bases fitting TRBD1. The CDR3 sequence: CASSLVGDRAYEQYF. Written as DNA, the CDR3 is TGTGCCAGCAGCTTAGTCGGGGACAGGGCCTACGAGCAGTACTTC.